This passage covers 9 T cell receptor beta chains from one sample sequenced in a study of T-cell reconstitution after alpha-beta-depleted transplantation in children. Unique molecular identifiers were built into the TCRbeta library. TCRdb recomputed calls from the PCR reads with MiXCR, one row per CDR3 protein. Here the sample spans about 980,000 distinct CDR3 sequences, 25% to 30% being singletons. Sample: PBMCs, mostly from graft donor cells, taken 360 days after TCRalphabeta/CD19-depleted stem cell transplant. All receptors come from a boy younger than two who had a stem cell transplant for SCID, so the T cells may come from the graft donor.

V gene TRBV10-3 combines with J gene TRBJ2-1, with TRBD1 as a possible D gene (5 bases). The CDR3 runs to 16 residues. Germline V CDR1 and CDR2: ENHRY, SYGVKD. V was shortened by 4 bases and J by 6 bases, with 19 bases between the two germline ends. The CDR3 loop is CAISGPSTGPGNEQFF. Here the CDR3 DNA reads TGTGCCATCAGTGGTCCCAGCACAGGTCCTGGCAATGAGCAGTTCTTC.

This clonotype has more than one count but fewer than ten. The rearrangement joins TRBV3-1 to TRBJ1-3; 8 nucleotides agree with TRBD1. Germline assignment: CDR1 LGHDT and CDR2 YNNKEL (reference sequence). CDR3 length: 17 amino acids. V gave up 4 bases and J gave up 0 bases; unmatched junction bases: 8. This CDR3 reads CASSPRDRFFSGNTIYF. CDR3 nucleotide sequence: TGTGCCAGCAGCCCGCGGGACAGGTTCTTCTCTGGAAACACCATATATTTT.

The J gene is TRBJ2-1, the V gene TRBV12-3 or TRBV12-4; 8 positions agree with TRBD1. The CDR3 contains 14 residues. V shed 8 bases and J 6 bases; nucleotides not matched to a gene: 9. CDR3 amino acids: CASLSGQVFNEQFF. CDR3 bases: TGTGCCAGCCTCTCGGGACAGGTTTTCAATGAGCAGTTCTTC.

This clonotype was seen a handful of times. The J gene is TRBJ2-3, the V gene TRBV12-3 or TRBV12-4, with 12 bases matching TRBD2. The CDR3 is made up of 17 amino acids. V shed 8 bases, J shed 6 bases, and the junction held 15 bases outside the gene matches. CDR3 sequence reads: CASRPSLAGGPGDTQYF. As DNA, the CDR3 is TGTGCCAGCCGCCCTTCGCTAGCGGGGGGGCCGGGGGATACGCAGTATTTT.

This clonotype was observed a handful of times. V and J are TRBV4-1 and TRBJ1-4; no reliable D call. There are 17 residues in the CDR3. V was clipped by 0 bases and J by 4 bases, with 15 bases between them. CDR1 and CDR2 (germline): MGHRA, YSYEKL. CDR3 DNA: TGCGCCAGCAGCCAAGATGTGGTGAGGACCATTAATGAAAAACTGTTTTTT. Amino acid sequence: CASSQDVVRTINEKLFF.

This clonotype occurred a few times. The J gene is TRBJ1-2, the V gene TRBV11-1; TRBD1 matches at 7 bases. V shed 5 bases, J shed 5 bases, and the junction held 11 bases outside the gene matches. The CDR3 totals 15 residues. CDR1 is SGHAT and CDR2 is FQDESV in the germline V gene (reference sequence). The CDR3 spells CASSPPPRGTYGYTF. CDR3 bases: TGTGCCAGCAGCCCCCCCCCCAGGGGGACATATGGCTACACCTTC.

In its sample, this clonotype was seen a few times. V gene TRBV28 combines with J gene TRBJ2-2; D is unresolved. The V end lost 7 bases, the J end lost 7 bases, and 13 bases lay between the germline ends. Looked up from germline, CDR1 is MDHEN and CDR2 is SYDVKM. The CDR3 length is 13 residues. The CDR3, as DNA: TGTGCCAGCAACCTGATACAAAACGGGGAGCTGTTTTTT. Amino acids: CASNLIQNGELFF.

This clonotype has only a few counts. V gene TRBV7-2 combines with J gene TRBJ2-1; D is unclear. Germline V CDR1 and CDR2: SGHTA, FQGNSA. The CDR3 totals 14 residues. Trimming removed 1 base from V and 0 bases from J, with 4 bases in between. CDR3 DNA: TGTGCCAGCAGCTTAGAACACTCCTACAATGAGCAGTTCTTC. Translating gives CASSLEHSYNEQFF.

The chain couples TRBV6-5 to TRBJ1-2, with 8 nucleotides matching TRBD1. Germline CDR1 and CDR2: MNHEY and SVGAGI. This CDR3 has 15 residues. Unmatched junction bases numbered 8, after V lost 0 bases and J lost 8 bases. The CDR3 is CASSYSRTGPGGYTF. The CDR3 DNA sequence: TGTGCCAGCAGTTACTCCCGGACAGGGCCGGGAGGCTACACCTTC.